The T cell receptor beta chain under discussion was sequenced for a study of OX40 agonist ivuxolimab in advanced cancers. V was pared by 3 bases and J by 4 bases, with 16 bases between. Per germline, CDR1 SNHLY and CDR2 FYNNEI. The CDR3 runs 15 residues. The method was immunoSEQ multiplex PCR; TCRdb's version includes in-frame clones alone and lacks a portion of them. The data show tens of thousands of clones, roughly 91% seen once. J is TRBJ2-7 and V is TRBV2; D perhaps matches TRBD1 (5 bases). The clonotype originates from an adult with an advanced solid tumor such as melanoma, head and neck, liver or kidney cancer. The sample in question was CD4+ or CD8+ T cells sorted from blood, obtained in a trial of the OX40 agonist ivuxolimab. The CDR3: CASSEGPSTDYEQYF. The CDR3 region has the DNA TGTGCCAGCAGTGAGGGGCCTTCGACGGATTACGAGCAGTACTTC.